This T cell receptor (beta chain) came from a study of shared clonotypes between healthy human individuals. The CDR3 covers 18 residues. CDR1 is SGHRS, CDR2 YFSETQ, per germline. The ends lost 0 bases at V and 3 bases at J; junction bases unmatched: 11. An even split of each subset's genomic DNA across several immunoSEQ plates was performed. Assay: immunoSEQ multiplex PCR; the TCRdb copy retains only in-frame clones and omits some. The sample yields under 600,000 clones, about three quarters seen once. This clone was recorded only once. This sequence originates from a woman between 40 and 55 years old in good health. Some clones in this sample may be carry-over from other donors' samples. This chain links TRBV5-1 with TRBJ2-5; TRBD2 aligns across 10 bases. The source material was PBMCs. CDR3 sequence (DNA): TGCGCCAGCAGCTTGGGGCTAGCGGGAGAGTTCGGAGAAGAGACCCAGTACTTC. This translates into CASSLGLAGEFGEETQYF.